Each of the 7 T cell receptor beta chains below was sequenced from the same sample in a study of cytomegalovirus exposure and HLA in healthy donors. Measured with immunoSEQ multiplex PCR; TCRdb has only the in-frame clones, and not every one. Among over 150,000 clones listed, 75% to 85% were seen once. The sample taken for sequencing was PBMCs. These receptors were obtained from a woman in her thirties in good health and CMV-seropositive.

The count of this clone is one. The V call is TRBV6-5, the J call TRBJ1-5; no definite D call. The CDR3 covers 15 residues. The V gene lost 5 bases and the J gene lost 0 bases, with 11 bases spanning the gap. Germline loops: CDR1 MNHEY, CDR2 SVGAGI. CDR3: CASSPGWNSNQPQHF. The CDR3 DNA is TGTGCCAGCAGTCCAGGATGGAATAGCAATCAGCCCCAGCATTTT.

Turning to this clone: One junction end disagrees with the germline gene, perhaps due to a read error. V and J are TRBV7-7 and TRBJ2-1; 9 positions agree with TRBD2. Germline V lookup: CDR1 SSHAT, CDR2 FNYEAQ (reference sequence). This CDR3 has 15 amino acids. For the CDR3, the DNA is TGTGCTAGCAGCTTAGAGCGGGGGGTCCACAATGAGCAGTTCTTC. Its protein is CASSLERGVHNEQFF.

J is TRBJ1-1 and V is TRBV27; no clear D gene. The V end lost 6 bases, the J end lost 5 bases, and 19 bases lay between the germline ends. This CDR3 is built from 15 residues. Germline-derived CDR1 and CDR2 are MNHEY and SMNVEV (reference sequence). As DNA, the CDR3 is TGTGCCAGCAGCGGGAAGGTCAGGACGAGGACTGAAGCTTTCTTT. Protein product: CASSGKVRTRTEAFF.

This clone has only one observation. V gene TRBV28 combines with J gene TRBJ2-1; 9 nucleotides line up with TRBD2. The V and J ends lost 6 bases and 4 bases, in that order; junction bases with no gene match: 10. This CDR3 contains 16 residues. The germline gives CDR1 MDHEN, CDR2 SYDVKM. The chain's CDR3 is CASRDHSGSGYNEQFF. DNA of the CDR3: TGTGCCAGCAGAGATCATAGCGGGAGTGGGTACAATGAGCAGTTCTTC.

The gene calls are TRBV19 and TRBJ1-5, with D unresolved. This CDR3 has 14 residues. V was clipped by 3 bases and J by 4 bases, with 10 bases between them. Germline V gene data show CDR1 as LNHDA and CDR2 as SQIVND (reference sequence). This CDR3 is CASSIPGFNQPQHF. In DNA, the CDR3 is TGTGCCAGTAGTATCCCAGGTTTTAATCAGCCCCAGCATTTT.

Only one count was recorded for this clone. The V gene is TRBV5-1, the J gene TRBJ1-1; D not certain. Trimming shortened V by 0 bases and J by 1 base, and 7 bases separated the two germline ends. The CDR3 has 14 residues. In germline, CDR1 is SGHRS, CDR2 YFSETQ. CDR3 nucleotides: TGCGCCAGCAGCTTGGGTCTTCCGAACACTGAAGCTTTCTTT. Its protein is CASSLGLPNTEAFF.

The rearrangement joins TRBV11-3 to TRBJ1-1, with D possibly matching TRBD1 (5 bases). Looked up from germline, CDR1 is SGHNT and CDR2 is YENEEA. CDR3 length: 13 amino acids. V was pared by 4 bases and J by 4 bases, with 10 bases between. In DNA form, the CDR3 reads TGTGCCAGCAGCTCTGAAGGGGTCACTGAAGCTTTCTTT. As protein: CASSSEGVTEAFF. The entire variable domain, with the rest obtained from reference TRBV11-3 and TRBJ1-1, is as follows: EAGVVQSPRYKIIEKKQPVAFWCNPISGHNTLYWYLQNLGQGPELLIRYENEEAVDDSQLPKDRFSAERLKGVDSTLKIQPAELGDSAVYLCASSSEGVTEAFFGQGTRLTVV.